A selection of T cell receptor beta chains follows, all from one sample in a study of CD8 T cells in ankylosing spondylitis. TCRdb passed the 5' RACE reads through MiXCR, listing each CDR3 protein once. The data contain 650,000 to 800,000 distinct CDR3 sequences, 19% of them singletons. The sample taken for sequencing was blood, either unsorted or a sorted T cell fraction (not recorded which). The receptors stem from a male donor with ankylosing spondylitis. Each CDR3 is given with its conserved first and last residue. A D gene is named only where the DNA matches it firmly. The listing skips clone size in some rows; elsewhere it reads once, few, many or a size class.

-	TRBV20-1	TRBJ1-5	-	TGCAGTGCTAGGGGTTGGACGAGTAATCAGCCCCAGCATTTT	CSARGWTSNQPQHF
-	TRBV7-2	TRBJ1-4	-	TGTGCCAGCAGCTTAGGGGTTGGTGAAAAACTGTTTTTT	CASSLGVGEKLFF
TRBD2	TRBV4-1	TRBJ2-1	-	TGCGCCAGCAGCCAAGTGGGCAGCGGGGGCGATGAGCAGTTCTTC	CASSQVGSGGDEQFF
TRBD1	TRBV6-1	TRBJ1-2	-	TGTGCCAGCAGTCGACAGGGGAGGGCCCCGACTAACTATGGCTACACCTTC	CASSRQGRAPTNYGYTF
-	TRBV11-3	TRBJ2-1	-	TGTGCCAGCAGCTTGGGGACGGCCATGCTAAATGAGCAGTTCTTC	CASSLGTAMLNEQFF
-	TRBV20-1	TRBJ1-1	-	TGCAGTGCTAGTCCCGCGACAGGCCTGAACCTGAGTTTCTTT	CSASPATGLNLSFF
TRBD1	TRBV5-1	TRBJ2-1	many	TGCGCCAGCGCCCCGGGACAGAATAACAATGAGCAGTTCTTC	CASAPGQNNNEQFF
-	TRBV7-2	TRBJ2-1	-	TGTGCCAGCAGCTTACTAGCCCGGGAGCGCTCCTACAATGAGCAGTTCTTC	CASSLLARERSYNEQFF
-	TRBV5-1	TRBJ1-1	many	TGCGCCAGCAGCCTCACGGTTGGAGGGAAAGGCGCTGAAGCTTTCTTT	CASSLTVGGKGAEAFF
-	TRBV7-2	TRBJ1-2	-	TGTGCCAGCAGCTCCCGCGACGTGTCGTGGGGCTACACCTTC	CASSSRDVSWGYTF
-	TRBV20-1	TRBJ2-7	few	TGCAGTGCTAGAGGTGGGGGCGGCGTTTGGGAGCAGTACTTC	CSARGGGGVWEQYF
TRBD1	TRBV5-5	TRBJ2-6	once	TGTGCCAGCAGCTTGGGGGACAGCTACTCTGGGGCCAACGTCCTGACTTTC	CASSLGDSYSGANVLTF
-	TRBV20-1	TRBJ2-3	-	TGCACCCCCGAGATTTGGGCTATGCTACTTTGTACGCAGTATTTT	CTPEIWAMLLCTQYF
TRBD1	TRBV5-1	TRBJ2-3	-	TGCGCCAGCAGCGAACTGGGACAGGGCCCAGATACGCAGTATTTT	CASSELGQGPDTQYF
TRBD1	TRBV10-1	TRBJ2-1	many	TGCGCCAGCAGTGAGGGGCAGGGGGCCTACAATGAGCAGTTCTTC	CASSEGQGAYNEQFF
TRBD1	TRBV27	TRBJ1-2	few	TGTGCCAGCAGCTGGACAGGGCACGCTAACTATGGCTACACCTTC	CASSWTGHANYGYTF
-	TRBV20-1	TRBJ2-7	-	TGCAGTGCTAGAGACCGAATGTCCTACGAGCAGTACTTC	CSARDRMSYEQYF
TRBD1	TRBV7-9	TRBJ2-4	-	TGTGCCAGCATGAGGGGGCCCGAAAACATTCAGTACTTC	CASMRGPENIQYF
-	TRBV7-9	TRBJ2-2	-	TGTGCCAGCAGCTTACGCAGAGAGAACACCGGGGAGCTGTTTTTT	CASSLRRENTGELFF
-	TRBV5-6	TRBJ1-5	few	TGTGCCAGCAGCCTCTGGGGGGGGACGGCTAATAGGCATTTT	CASSLWGGTANRHF
TRBD1	TRBV3-1	TRBJ2-7	-	TGTGCCAGCAACAACCAGTACGGGACAGGGAGCCTCGAGCAGTACTTC	CASNNQYGTGSLEQYF
TRBD2	TRBV4-3	TRBJ2-1	-	TGCGCCAGCAGCCGCGGGACTAGAGACAATGAGCAGTTCTTC	CASSRGTRDNEQFF
TRBD2	TRBV7-9	TRBJ2-1	few	TGTGCCAGCCGTCCGACTAGCGGGGTTGACAATGAGCAGTTCTTC	CASRPTSGVDNEQFF
-	TRBV9	TRBJ1-2	few	TGTGCCAGCAGCGAGACAGCTAGAGACTATGGCTACACCTTC	CASSETARDYGYTF
-	TRBV3-1	TRBJ1-4	-	TGTGCCAGCAGCCAAGATTGGAAACTGTTTTTT	CASSQDWKLFF
-	TRBV4-1	TRBJ2-1	few	TGCGCCAGCAGCCAAATCGGGCGCGGAAGCGGGCAGACCTACAATGAGCAGTTCTTC	CASSQIGRGSGQTYNEQFF
TRBD1	TRBV25-1	TRBJ2-5	few	TGTGCCAGCAGAGAGGACAGGGGGTTTTGGGAGACCCAGTACTTC	CASREDRGFWETQYF
-	TRBV12-3/TRBV12-4	TRBJ2-1	few	TGTGCCAGCAACCCAGGGGACGGATCGGGCTTCTTC	CASNPGDGSGFF
TRBD2	TRBV5-1	TRBJ2-5	-	TGCGCCAGCAGCTTGGCGGCTAGCGGGGTACAAGAGACCCAGTACTTC	CASSLAASGVQETQYF
TRBD2	TRBV2	TRBJ2-7	-	TGTGCCACCTCCGGGACTAGCGGGGCCTACGAGCAGTACTTC	CATSGTSGAYEQYF
-	TRBV12-5	TRBJ2-3	few	TGTGCTAGTGCCTTAATGGGCGGGGTGAGCACAGATACGCAGTATTTT	CASALMGGVSTDTQYF
-	TRBV6-5	TRBJ2-3	few	TGTGCCAGCAGTTACGTGGGAGTGATCACAGATACGCAGTATTTT	CASSYVGVITDTQYF
-	TRBV27	TRBJ1-1	many	TGTGCCAGCAGTTCAGACAGTTTGAACACTGAAGCTTTCTTT	CASSSDSLNTEAFF
-	TRBV5-1	TRBJ2-3	few	TGCGCCAGCAGCCGTTCCTCTATCACAGATACGCAGTATTTT	CASSRSSITDTQYF
-	TRBV12-3/TRBV12-4	TRBJ1-3	few	TGTGCCAGCAGACTCATGGGGGAAAACACCATATATTTT	CASRLMGENTIYF
-	TRBV12-5	TRBJ1-4	few	TGTGCTAGTGGTTACTCATCGGTTACTTATAGTGAAAAACTGTTTTTT	CASGYSSVTYSEKLFF
-	TRBV20-1	TRBJ2-2	-	TGCAGTGCTAAGGGTCACCGGGACCGAGAGACCGGGGAGCTGTTTTTT	CSAKGHRDRETGELFF
TRBD1	TRBV29-1	TRBJ1-5	-	TGCAGCGTTGGTCGAGGGGGCGGCCAGCCCCAGCATTTT	CSVGRGGGQPQHF
-	TRBV24-1	TRBJ2-2	few	TGTGCCACCAGTGATTACAGATTAGGGGACACCGGGGAGCTGTTTTTT	CATSDYRLGDTGELFF
-	TRBV27	TRBJ1-5	few	TGTGCCAGCAGTTCCATCGGCCGACATCAGCCCCAGCATTTT	CASSSIGRHQPQHF
TRBD1	TRBV12-3/TRBV12-4	TRBJ1-2	few	TGTGCCAGCAGTTCAGGACAGGCAAGCGGCTACACCTTC	CASSSGQASGYTF
TRBD2	TRBV6-2/TRBV6-3	TRBJ2-7	-	TGTGCCAGCAGCGATACTAGCGGGGTCTCCTACGAGCAGTACTTC	CASSDTSGVSYEQYF
TRBD1	TRBV28	TRBJ2-7	few	TGTGCCAGCAGTTTCGGGACAGGGGATCTCTACGAGCAGTACTTC	CASSFGTGDLYEQYF
TRBD1	TRBV12-3/TRBV12-4	TRBJ1-2	-	TGTGCCAGCAGCCGGACAGGGCCTGGCTACACCTTC	CASSRTGPGYTF
-	TRBV24-1	TRBJ2-1	few	TGTGCCACCAGTGATGCAACTAGCTGGGCCTACAATGAGCAGTTCTTC	CATSDATSWAYNEQFF
-	TRBV4-1	TRBJ1-1	many	TGCGCCAGCAGCCTCCCCGAGGCAGTTAGTACTGAAGCTTTCTTT	CASSLPEAVSTEAFF
-	TRBV12-3/TRBV12-4	TRBJ1-1	-	TGTGCCAGCAGTCGCCTAAAAAAGGACTTACTCTACACTGAAGCTTTCTTT	CASSRLKKDLLYTEAFF
-	TRBV5-5	TRBJ2-1	-	TGTGCCAGCAGCTTGGCCCCTCGGTCCTACAATGAGCAGTTCTTC	CASSLAPRSYNEQFF
TRBD1	TRBV7-9	TRBJ1-1	few	TGTGCCAGCAGCTGGCTGACAGGGATGAACACTGAAGCTTTCTTT	CASSWLTGMNTEAFF
TRBD2	TRBV27	TRBJ2-1	-	TGTGCCAGCAGTCCACAGACTAGCTTCGGGTCCTACAATGAGCAGTTCTTC	CASSPQTSFGSYNEQFF
-	TRBV10-3	TRBJ2-3	few	TGTGCCATCAGTAATCGACAGGGAGGAGATACGCAGTATTTT	CAISNRQGGDTQYF
-	TRBV4-3	TRBJ2-3	few	TGCGCCAGCAGCCAAGATTTCCCCCCGGGACTTACTTACGGTGATACGCAGTATTTT	CASSQDFPPGLTYGDTQYF
-	TRBV12-3/TRBV12-4	TRBJ2-1	many	TGTGCCAGCAGTTTCTCCTCCTCCTCCTACAATGAGCAGTTCTTC	CASSFSSSSYNEQFF
-	TRBV28	TRBJ2-7	-	TGTGCCAGCAGTATACAGGGTATGGGTTACGAGCAGTACTTC	CASSIQGMGYEQYF
-	TRBV29-1	TRBJ2-5	few	TGCAGCGTTGAAGATCCCGGACAGGAGGGAGGGGAGACCCAGTACTTC	CSVEDPGQEGGETQYF
TRBD2	TRBV20-1	TRBJ2-3	few	TGCAGTCCTCAAACCGGGACTAGCGGTACAGATACGCAGTATTTT	CSPQTGTSGTDTQYF
TRBD1	TRBV12-3/TRBV12-4	TRBJ1-1	few	TGTGCCAGCGGCTACAGGGGCGGGTCCGCTGAAGCTTTCTTT	CASGYRGGSAEAFF
-	TRBV7-2	TRBJ2-1	-	TGTGCCAGCAGCTTAACCTGGCAGGCCGGCAAGCATGAGCAGTTCTTC	CASSLTWQAGKHEQFF
-	TRBV11-1	TRBJ1-2	few	TGTGCCAGCAGCTTAGAGGGGGACATCTATGGCTACACCTTC	CASSLEGDIYGYTF
-	TRBV3-1	TRBJ2-2	few	TGTGCCAGCAGCCATCAGACAGTTAACACCGGGGAGCTGTTTTTT	CASSHQTVNTGELFF